The text below deals with one T cell receptor beta chain. This sample was taken from a study of blood T cell repertoires in COVID-19. For the study at large: Material from acute and convalescent COVID-19 was sourced from the United States, Italy and Spain. From T cells, B-cell-depleted T cells, or PBMCs came the material, which was cDNA or gDNA.

V was clipped by 0 bases and J by 3 bases; unmatched bases: 4. The germline V gene encodes CDR1 LGHNA and CDR2 YNFKEQ. The length of the CDR3 is 15 residues. As processed by the authors: Amplification from reference gene primers served as the basis for estimated nucleated cell counts. Method: immunoSEQ multiplex PCR; TCRdb's copy keeps in-frame clones and lacks some. That table furnishes V, J and clone size, whereas the DNA furnished D and trimming. Of around 67,000 clones in the sample, around 91% are singletons; the top ten hold 8.5%. This receptor was taken from a human donor in a cohort sampled during active COVID-19. This rearrangement joins TRBV4-2 to TRBJ1-2, with 7 positions matching TRBD1. Sequenced: peripheral blood. This CDR3 reads CASSQDKTGYYGYTF. The CDR3 nucleotides are TGTGCCAGCAGCCAAGATAAGACAGGGTACTATGGCTACACCTTC.